The clone carrying this TCR beta chain showed up just a few times. This entry belongs to a study of T-cell memory formation after mild COVID-19. TCRdb reprocessed the 5' RACE reads with MiXCR, giving one entry per CDR3 protein. The sample lists roughly 300,000 distinct CDR3 sequences; about 13% were seen once. CDR1 and CDR2 (germline): LNHNV, YYDKDF (reference sequence). CDR3 length: 14 amino acids. Trimming stripped 5 bases from V and 5 bases from J, with 12 bases between. This chain uses TRBV15 with TRBJ1-4; D remains ambiguous. This clonotype was sampled from a man between 18 and 35 years old who had mild COVID-19 (a few samples of this study predate the infection). Cell type and time point are not known. Sequenced sample: PBMCs or a T cell subset sorted from them (not recorded which). The CDR3 sequence: CATSLTTENEKLFF. The CDR3 DNA reads TGTGCCACCAGCCTTACGACTGAGAATGAAAAACTGTTTTTT.